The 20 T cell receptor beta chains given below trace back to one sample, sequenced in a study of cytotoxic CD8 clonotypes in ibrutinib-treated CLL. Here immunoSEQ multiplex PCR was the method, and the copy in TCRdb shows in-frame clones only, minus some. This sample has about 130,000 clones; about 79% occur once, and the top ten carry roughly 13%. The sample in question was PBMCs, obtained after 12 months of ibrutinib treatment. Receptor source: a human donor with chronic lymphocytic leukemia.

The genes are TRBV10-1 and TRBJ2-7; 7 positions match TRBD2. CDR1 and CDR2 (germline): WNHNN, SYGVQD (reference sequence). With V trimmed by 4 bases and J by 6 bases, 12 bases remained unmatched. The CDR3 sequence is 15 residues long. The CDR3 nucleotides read TGCGCCAGCAGTGGCGGGTTGGCGGGAGTGGGCGAGCAGTACTTC. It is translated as CASSGGLAGVGEQYF.

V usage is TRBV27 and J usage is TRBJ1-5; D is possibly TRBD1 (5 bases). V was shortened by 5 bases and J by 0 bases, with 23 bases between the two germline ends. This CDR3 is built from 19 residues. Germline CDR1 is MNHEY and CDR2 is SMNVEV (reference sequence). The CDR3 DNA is TGTGCCAGCAGTCTCCATGGGGGGGACGGTGACTATAGCAATCAGCCCCAGCATTTT. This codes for CASSLHGGDGDYSNQPQHF.

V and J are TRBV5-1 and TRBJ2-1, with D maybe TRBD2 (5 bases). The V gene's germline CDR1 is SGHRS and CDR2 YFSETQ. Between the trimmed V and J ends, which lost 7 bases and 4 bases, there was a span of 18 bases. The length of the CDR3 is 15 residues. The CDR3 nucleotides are TGCGCCAGCCATCGGGGTCTAGGGATTTACAATGAGCAGTTCTTC. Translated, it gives CASHRGLGIYNEQFF.

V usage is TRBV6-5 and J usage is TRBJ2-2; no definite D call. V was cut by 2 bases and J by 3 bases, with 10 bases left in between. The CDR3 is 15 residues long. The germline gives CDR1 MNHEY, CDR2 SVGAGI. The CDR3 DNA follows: TGTGCCAGCAGTTACGGCCGCGGCGACACCGGGGAGCTGTTTTTT. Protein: CASSYGRGDTGELFF.

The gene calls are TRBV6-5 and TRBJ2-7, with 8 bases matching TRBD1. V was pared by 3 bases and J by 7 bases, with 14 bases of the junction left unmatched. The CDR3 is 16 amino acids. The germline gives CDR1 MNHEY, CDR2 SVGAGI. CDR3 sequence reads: CASSYLAGGSVGEQYF. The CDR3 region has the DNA TGTGCCAGCAGTTATCTGGCAGGGGGCTCGGTTGGTGAGCAGTACTTC.

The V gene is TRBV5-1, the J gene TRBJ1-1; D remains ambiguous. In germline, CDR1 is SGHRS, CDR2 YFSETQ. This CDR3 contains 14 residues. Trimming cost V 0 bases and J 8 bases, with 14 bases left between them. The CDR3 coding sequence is TGCGCCAGCAGCTTGGCCTTTCGTCACGGGGAAGCTTTCTTT. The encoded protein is CASSLAFRHGEAFF.

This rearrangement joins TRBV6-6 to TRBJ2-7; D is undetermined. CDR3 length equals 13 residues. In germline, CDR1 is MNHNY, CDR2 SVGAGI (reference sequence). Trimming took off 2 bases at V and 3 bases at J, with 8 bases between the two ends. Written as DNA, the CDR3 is TGTGCCAGCAGTTACCGTGGTGGCTACGAGCAGTACTTC. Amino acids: CASSYRGGYEQYF.

The CDR3 DNA reads TGTGCCAGAATTCAGGGTTTACTGAGCAATCAGCCCCAGCATTTT. Encoded protein: CARIQGLLSNQPQHF. The chain recombines TRBV19 with TRBJ1-5; D possibly corresponds to TRBD1 (5 bases). This CDR3 contains 15 residues. Trimming stripped 9 bases from V and 1 base from J, with 16 bases between. CDR1 is LNHDA, CDR2 SQIVND, per germline (reference sequence). The variable domain in full, completed from reference TRBV19 and TRBJ1-5, reads DGGITQSPKYLFRKEGQNVTLSCEQNLNHDAMYWYRQDPGQGLRLIYYSQIVNDFQKGDIAEGYSVSREKKESFPLTVTSAQKNPTAFYLCARIQGLLSNQPQHFGDGTRLSIL.

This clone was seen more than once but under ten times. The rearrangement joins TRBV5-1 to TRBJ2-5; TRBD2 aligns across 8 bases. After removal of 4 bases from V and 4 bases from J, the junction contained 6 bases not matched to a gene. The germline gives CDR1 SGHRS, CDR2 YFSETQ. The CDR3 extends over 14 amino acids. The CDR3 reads CASSIGLASETQYF. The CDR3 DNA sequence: TGCGCCAGCAGCATAGGACTAGCCTCAGAGACCCAGTACTTC.

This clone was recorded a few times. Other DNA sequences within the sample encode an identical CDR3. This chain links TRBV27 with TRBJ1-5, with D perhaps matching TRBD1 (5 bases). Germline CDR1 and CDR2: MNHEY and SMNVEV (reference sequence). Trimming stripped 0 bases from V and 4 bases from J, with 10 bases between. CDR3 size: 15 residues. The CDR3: CASSLSRQGNQPQHF. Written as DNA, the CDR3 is TGTGCCAGCAGTTTATCAAGGCAGGGTAATCAGCCCCAGCATTTT.

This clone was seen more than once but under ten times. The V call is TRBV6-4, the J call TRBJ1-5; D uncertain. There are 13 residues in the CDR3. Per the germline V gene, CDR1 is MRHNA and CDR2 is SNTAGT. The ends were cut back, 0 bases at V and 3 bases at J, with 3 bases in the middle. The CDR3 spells CASSDSDNQPQHF. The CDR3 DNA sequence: TGTGCCAGCAGTGACTCGGACAATCAGCCCCAGCATTTT.

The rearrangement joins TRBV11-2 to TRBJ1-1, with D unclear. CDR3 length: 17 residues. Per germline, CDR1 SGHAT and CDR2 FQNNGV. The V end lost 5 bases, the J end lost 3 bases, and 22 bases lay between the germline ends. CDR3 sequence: CASSPGIRRLWDTEAFF. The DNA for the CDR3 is TGTGCCAGCAGCCCGGGCATCCGAAGGTTGTGGGACACTGAAGCTTTCTTT. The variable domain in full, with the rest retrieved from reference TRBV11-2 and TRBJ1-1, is EAGVAQSPRYKIIEKRQSVAFWCNPISGHATLYWYQQILGQGPKLLIQFQNNGVVDDSQLPKDRFSAERLKGVDSTLKIQPAKLEDSAVYLCASSPGIRRLWDTEAFFGQGTRLTVV.

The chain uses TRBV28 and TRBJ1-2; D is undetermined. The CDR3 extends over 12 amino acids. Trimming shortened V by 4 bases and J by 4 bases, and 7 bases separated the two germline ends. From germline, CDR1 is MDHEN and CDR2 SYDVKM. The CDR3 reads CASSWVGYGYTF. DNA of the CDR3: TGTGCCAGCAGTTGGGTGGGCTATGGCTACACCTTC.

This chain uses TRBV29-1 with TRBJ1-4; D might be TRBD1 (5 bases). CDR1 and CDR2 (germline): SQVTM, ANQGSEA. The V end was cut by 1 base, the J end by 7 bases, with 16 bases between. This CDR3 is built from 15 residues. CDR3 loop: CSVEAGVTSSEKLFF. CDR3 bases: TGCAGCGTTGAAGCGGGGGTCACGAGTAGTGAAAAACTGTTTTTT.

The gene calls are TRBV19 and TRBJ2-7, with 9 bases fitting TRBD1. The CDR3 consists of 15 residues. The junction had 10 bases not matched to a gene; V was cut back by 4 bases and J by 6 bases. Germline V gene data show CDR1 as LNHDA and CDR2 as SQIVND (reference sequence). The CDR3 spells CASSTLQGALGEQYF. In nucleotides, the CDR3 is TGTGCCAGTAGTACCCTACAGGGGGCGCTGGGCGAGCAGTACTTC.

CDR3 coding DNA: TGTGCCACCAGCAAACTAGCGGGAGGCTACAATGAGCAGTTCTTC. Protein product: CATSKLAGGYNEQFF. V is TRBV15 and J is TRBJ2-1; 12 bases align to TRBD2. Trimming took 4 bases from V and 3 from J; bases not matched to a gene: 1. Germline V gives CDR1 LNHNV, CDR2 YYDKDF (reference sequence). The CDR3 sequence is 15 residues long.

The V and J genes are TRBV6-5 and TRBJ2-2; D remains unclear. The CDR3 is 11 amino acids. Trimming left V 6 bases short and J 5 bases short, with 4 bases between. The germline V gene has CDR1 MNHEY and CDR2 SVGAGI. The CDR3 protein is CASRGTGELFF. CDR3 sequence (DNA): TGTGCCAGCAGAGGTACCGGGGAGCTGTTTTTT.

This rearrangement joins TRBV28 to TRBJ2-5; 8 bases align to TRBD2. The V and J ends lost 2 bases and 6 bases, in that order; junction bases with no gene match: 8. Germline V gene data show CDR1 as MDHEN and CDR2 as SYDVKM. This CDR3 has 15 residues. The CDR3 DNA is TGTGCCAGCAGTTTAATGGTAGCGGGAATAAAGACCCAGTACTTC. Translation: CASSLMVAGIKTQYF. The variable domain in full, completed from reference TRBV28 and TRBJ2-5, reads DVKVTQSSRYLVKRTGEKVFLECVQDMDHENMFWYRQDPGLGLRLIYFSYDVKMKEKGDIPEGYSVSREKKERFSLILESASTNQTSMYLCASSLMVAGIKTQYFGPGTRLLVL.

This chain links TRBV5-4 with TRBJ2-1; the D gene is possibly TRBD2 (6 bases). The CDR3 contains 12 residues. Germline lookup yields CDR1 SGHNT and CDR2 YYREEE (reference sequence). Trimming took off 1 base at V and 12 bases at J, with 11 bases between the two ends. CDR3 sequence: CASSLPRDRQFF. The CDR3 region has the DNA TGTGCCAGCAGCTTGCCGCGGGATAGGCAGTTCTTC.

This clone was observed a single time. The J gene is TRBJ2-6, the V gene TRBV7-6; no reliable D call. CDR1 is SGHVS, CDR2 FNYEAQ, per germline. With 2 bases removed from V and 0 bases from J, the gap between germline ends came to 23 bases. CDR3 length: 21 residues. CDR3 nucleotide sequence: TGTGCCAGCAGCTTAAACTTACGTTCTGGCAGGTACAGCTCTGGGGCCAACGTCCTGACTTTC. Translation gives CASSLNLRSGRYSSGANVLTF.